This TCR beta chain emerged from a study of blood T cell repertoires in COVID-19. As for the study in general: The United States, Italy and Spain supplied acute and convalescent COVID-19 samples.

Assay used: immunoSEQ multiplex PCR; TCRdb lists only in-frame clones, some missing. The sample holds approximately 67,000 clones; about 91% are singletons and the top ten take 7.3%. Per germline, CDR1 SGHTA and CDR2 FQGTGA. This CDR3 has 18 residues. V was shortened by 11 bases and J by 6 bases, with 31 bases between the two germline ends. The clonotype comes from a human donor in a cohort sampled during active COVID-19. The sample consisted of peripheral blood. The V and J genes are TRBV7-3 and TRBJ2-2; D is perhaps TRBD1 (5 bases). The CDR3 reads CARHQGYQGYGRSGELFF. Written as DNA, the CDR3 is TGTGCCCGTCATCAGGGATATCAGGGTTATGGTAGGTCCGGGGAGCTGTTTTTT.